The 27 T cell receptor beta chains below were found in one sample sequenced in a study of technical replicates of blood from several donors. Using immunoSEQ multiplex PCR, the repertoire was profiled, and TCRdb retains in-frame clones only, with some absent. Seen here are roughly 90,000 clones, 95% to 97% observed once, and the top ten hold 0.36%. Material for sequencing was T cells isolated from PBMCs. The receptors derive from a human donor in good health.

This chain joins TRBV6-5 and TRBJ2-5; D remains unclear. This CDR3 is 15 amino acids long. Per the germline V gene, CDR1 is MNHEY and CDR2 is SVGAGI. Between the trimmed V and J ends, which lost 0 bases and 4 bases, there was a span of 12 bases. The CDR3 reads CASSYSVQVGETQYF. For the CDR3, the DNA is TGTGCCAGCAGTTACTCGGTGCAGGTTGGAGAGACCCAGTACTTC.

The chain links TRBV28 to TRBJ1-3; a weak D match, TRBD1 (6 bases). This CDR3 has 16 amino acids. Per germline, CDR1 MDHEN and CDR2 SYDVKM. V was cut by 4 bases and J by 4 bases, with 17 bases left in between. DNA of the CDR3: TGTGCCAGCAGTTCAGCGGGGGGCGCTTCCGGAAACACCATATATTTT. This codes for CASSSAGGASGNTIYF.

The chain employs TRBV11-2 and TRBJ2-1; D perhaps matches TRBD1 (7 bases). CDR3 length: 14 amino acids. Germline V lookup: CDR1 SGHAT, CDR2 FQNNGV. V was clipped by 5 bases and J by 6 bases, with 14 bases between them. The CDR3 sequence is CASSPNRGGNEQFF. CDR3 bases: TGTGCCAGCAGCCCCAACAGGGGAGGCAATGAGCAGTTCTTC.

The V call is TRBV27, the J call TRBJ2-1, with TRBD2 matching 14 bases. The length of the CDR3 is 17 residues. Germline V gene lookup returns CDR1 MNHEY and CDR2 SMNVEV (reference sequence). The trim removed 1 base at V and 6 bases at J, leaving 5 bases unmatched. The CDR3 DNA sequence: TGTGCCAGCAGTTTATGGGCGGGGACTAGCGGGAGCAATGAGCAGTTCTTC. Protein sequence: CASSLWAGTSGSNEQFF.

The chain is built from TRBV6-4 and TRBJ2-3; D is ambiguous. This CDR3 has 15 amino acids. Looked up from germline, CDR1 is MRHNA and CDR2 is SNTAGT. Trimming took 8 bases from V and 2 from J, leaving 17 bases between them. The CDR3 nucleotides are TGTGCCAGCTCACCTATGCCCGAGGCCACAGATACGCAGTATTTT. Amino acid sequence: CASSPMPEATDTQYF.

In DNA, the CDR3 is TGTGCCAGCAGTGGACTAGCGGAAGAGACCCAGTACTTC. This encodes CASSGLAEETQYF. The chain employs TRBV25-1 and TRBJ2-5; 9 nucleotides agree with TRBD2. In germline, CDR1 is MGHDK, CDR2 SYGVNS. The ends lost 4 bases at V and 3 bases at J; junction bases unmatched: 0. This CDR3 contains 13 residues.

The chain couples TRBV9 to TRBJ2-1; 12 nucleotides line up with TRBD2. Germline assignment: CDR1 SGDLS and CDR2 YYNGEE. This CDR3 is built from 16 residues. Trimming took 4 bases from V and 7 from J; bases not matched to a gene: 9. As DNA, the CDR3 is TGTGCCAGCAGCACACTAGGACTAGCGGGATTTAATGAGCAGTTCTTC. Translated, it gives CASSTLGLAGFNEQFF.

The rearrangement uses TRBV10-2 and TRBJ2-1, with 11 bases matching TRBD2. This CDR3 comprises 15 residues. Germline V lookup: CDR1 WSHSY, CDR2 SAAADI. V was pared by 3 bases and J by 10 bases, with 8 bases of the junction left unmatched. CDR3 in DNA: TGCGCCAGCAGTGATCGGCTAGCGGGAGGATGGGAGCAGTTCTTC. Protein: CASSDRLAGGWEQFF.

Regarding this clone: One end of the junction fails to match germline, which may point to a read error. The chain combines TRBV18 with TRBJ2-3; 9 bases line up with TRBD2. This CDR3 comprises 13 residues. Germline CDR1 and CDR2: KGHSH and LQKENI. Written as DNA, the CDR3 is TGTGCCAGCTCACCGACAACCGGGACTAGCCCCCATTTT. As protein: CASSPTTGTSPHF.

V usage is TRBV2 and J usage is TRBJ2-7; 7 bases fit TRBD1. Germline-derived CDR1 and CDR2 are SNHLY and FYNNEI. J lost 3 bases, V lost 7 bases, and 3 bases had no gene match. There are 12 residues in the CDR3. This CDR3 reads CASTRDSYEQYF. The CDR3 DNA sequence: TGTGCCAGCACCCGGGACAGCTACGAGCAGTACTTC.

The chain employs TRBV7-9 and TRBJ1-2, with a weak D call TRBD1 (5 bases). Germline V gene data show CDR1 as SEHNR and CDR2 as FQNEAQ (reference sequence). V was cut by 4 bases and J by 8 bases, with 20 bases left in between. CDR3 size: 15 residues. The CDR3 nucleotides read TGTGCCAGCAGCTCCGAGACCTGGAGGGGTCACGGCTACACCTTC. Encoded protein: CASSSETWRGHGYTF.

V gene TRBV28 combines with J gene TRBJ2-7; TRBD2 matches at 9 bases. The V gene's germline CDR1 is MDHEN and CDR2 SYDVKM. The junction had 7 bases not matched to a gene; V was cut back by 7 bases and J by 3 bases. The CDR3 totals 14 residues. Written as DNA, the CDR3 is TGTGCCAGCAACCCGGGTAGCGGGGGCTACGAGCAGTACTTC. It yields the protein CASNPGSGGYEQYF.

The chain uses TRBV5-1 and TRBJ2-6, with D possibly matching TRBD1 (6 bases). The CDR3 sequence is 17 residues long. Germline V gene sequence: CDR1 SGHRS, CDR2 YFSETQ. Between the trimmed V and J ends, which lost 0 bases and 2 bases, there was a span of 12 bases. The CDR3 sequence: CASSLASQGAGANVLTF. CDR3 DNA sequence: TGCGCCAGCAGCTTGGCCTCACAGGGAGCTGGGGCCAACGTCCTGACTTTC.

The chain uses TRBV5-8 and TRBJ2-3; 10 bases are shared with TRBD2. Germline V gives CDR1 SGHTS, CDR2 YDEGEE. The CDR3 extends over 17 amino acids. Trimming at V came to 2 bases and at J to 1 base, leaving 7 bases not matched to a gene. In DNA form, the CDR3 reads TGTGCCAGCAGCTTCGGGGCCGGGACTAGCGGCACAGATACGCAGTATTTT. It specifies CASSFGAGTSGTDTQYF.

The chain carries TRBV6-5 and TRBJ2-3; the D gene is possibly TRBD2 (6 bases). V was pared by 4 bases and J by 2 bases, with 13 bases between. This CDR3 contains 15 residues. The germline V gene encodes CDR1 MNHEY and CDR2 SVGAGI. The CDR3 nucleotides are TGTGCCAGCAGTTCTACGGGAGTTATCACAGATACGCAGTATTTT. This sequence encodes CASSSTGVITDTQYF.

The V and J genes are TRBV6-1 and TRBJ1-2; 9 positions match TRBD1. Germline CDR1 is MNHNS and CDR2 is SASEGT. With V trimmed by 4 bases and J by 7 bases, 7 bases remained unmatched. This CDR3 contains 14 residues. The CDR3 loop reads CASSVGDRVSGYTF. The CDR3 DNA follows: TGTGCCAGCAGTGTAGGGGACAGGGTCTCTGGCTACACCTTC.

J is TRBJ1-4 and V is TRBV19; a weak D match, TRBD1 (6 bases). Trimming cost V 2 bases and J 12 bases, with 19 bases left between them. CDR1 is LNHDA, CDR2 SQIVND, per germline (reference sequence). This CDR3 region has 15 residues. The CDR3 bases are TGTGCCAGTAGTATATCATTGACAGGCCAGTCGGAACTGTTTTTT. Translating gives CASSISLTGQSELFF. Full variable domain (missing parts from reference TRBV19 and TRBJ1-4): DGGITQSPKYLFRKEGQNVTLSCEQNLNHDAMYWYRQDPGQGLRLIYYSQIVNDFQKGDIAEGYSVSREKKESFPLTVTSAQKNPTAFYLCASSISLTGQSELFFGSGTQLSVL.

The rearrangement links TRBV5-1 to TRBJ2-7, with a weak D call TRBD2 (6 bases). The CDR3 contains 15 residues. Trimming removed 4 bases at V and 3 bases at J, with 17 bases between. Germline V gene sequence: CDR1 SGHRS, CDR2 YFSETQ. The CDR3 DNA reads TGCGCCAGCAGCGCCGTGGGACTGACTGTCTACGAGCAGTACTTC. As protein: CASSAVGLTVYEQYF.

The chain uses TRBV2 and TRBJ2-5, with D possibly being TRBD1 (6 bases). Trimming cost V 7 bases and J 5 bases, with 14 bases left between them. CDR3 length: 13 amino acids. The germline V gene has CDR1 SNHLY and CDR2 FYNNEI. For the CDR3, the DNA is TGTGCCAGCAAATACAGGGTAGAGGAGACCCAGTACTTC. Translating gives CASKYRVEETQYF.

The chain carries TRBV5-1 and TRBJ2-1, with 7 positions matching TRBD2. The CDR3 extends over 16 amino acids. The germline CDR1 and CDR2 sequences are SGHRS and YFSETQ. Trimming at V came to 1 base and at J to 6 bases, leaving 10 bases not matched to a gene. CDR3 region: CASSLPVGGSANEQFF. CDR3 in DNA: TGCGCCAGCAGCTTGCCCGTCGGCGGGAGCGCCAATGAGCAGTTCTTC.

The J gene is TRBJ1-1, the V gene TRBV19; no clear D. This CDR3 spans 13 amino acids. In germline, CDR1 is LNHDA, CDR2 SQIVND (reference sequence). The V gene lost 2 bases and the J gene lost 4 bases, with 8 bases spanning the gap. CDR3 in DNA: TGTGCCAGTAGTATATCCTTTCTCACTGAAGCTTTCTTT. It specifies CASSISFLTEAFF. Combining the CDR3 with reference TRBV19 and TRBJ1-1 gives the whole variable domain DGGITQSPKYLFRKEGQNVTLSCEQNLNHDAMYWYRQDPGQGLRLIYYSQIVNDFQKGDIAEGYSVSREKKESFPLTVTSAQKNPTAFYLCASSISFLTEAFFGQGTRLTVV.

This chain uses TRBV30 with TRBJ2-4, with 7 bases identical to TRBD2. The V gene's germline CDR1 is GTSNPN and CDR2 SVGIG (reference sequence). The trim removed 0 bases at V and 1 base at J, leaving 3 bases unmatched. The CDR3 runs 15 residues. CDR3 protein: CAWSVGGGAKNIQYF. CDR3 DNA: TGTGCCTGGAGTGTGGGGGGAGGGGCCAAAAACATTCAGTACTTC.

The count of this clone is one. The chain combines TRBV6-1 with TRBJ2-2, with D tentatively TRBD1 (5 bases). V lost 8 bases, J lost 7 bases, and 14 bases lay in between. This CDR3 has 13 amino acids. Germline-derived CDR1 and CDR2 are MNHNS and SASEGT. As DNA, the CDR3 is TGTGCCAGCTGCAGGGAAGTGGGCGGGGAGCTGTTTTTT. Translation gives CASCREVGGELFF.

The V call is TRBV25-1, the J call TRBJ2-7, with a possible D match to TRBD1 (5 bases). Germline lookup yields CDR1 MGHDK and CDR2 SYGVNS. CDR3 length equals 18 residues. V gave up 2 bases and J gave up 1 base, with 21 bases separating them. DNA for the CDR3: TGTGCCAGCAGTGAAGGAAGGCAGGGTGGGTTCGCGTCCTACGAGCAGTACTTC. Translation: CASSEGRQGGFASYEQYF.

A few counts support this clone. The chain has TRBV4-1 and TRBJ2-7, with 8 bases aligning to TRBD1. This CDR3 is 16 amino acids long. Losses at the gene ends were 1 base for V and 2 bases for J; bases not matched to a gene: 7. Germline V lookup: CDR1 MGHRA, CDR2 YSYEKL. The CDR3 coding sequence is TGCGCCAGCAGCCAAGGGACGGGACAGGTCGCCTACGAGCAGTACTTC. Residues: CASSQGTGQVAYEQYF.

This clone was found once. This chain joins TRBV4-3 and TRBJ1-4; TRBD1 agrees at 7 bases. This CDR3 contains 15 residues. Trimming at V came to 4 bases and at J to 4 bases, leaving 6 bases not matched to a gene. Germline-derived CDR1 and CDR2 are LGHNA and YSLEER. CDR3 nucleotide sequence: TGCGCCAGCAGCCCCACAGGGGCCCTTAATGAAAAACTGTTTTTT. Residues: CASSPTGALNEKLFF.

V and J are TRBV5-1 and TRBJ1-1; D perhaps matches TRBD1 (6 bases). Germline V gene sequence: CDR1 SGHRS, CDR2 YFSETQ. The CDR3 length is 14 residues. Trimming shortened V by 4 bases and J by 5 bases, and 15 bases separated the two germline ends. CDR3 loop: CASSRQAQKTEAFF. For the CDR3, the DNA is TGCGCCAGCAGCCGACAGGCGCAGAAGACTGAAGCTTTCTTT.